The 11 T cell receptor beta chains listed next were all sequenced from one sample in a study of cytomegalovirus exposure and HLA in healthy donors (dated 2017 in TCRdb). Library preparation employed the immunoSEQ multiplex PCR assay. The clones in this table, taken by TCRdb from immuneACCESS, are in-frame only. Not every clone is retained; where verified, under half of the shortfall comes from an unresolved V gene, and the cause of the rest is unknown. The sample records 160,000 or so clones, over 80% of which are singletons. The ten most abundant clones make up approximately 2.4% of the sample. Material for sequencing was PBMCs. The receptors were gathered from a young man in good health and CMV-seropositive.

The J gene is TRBJ1-2, the V gene TRBV4-2; D is uncertain. Trimming removed 0 bases at V and 5 bases at J, with 7 bases between. The CDR3 contains 13 residues. Germline values: CDR1 LGHNA, CDR2 YNFKEQ. The CDR3 nucleotides are TGTGCCAGCAGCCAAGATGCGGGGTATGGCTACACCTTC. Residues: CASSQDAGYGYTF.

The CDR3 DNA sequence: TGTGCCAGCAGCCAGGCGCTAGGAAACACCATATATTTT. The encoded protein is CASSQALGNTIYF. The chain links TRBV6-5 to TRBJ1-3, with D uncertain. CDR3 length: 13 residues. Per the germline V gene, CDR1 is MNHEY and CDR2 is SVGAGI. V gave up 6 bases and J gave up 4 bases, with 10 bases separating them.

This chain connects TRBV27 to TRBJ2-3; 10 nucleotides align to TRBD2. The CDR3 totals 14 residues. After removal of 7 bases from V and 1 base from J, the junction contained 2 bases not matched to a gene. CDR1 and CDR2 from the germline V gene are MNHEY and SMNVEV (reference sequence). The CDR3 protein is CASKLAGRTDTQYF. The CDR3 region has the DNA TGTGCCAGCAAACTAGCGGGACGCACAGATACGCAGTATTTT.

This chain joins TRBV7-9 and TRBJ2-1; D is ambiguous. Germline V gene sequence: CDR1 SEHNR, CDR2 FQNEAQ (reference sequence). This CDR3 contains 11 residues. V was shortened by 11 bases and J by 9 bases, with 14 bases between the two germline ends. The CDR3 DNA sequence: TGTGCCCAAGAGGTGTCGGCTGAGCAGTTCTTC. Translating it yields CAQEVSAEQFF.

The chain recombines TRBV9 with TRBJ1-2, with TRBD1 matching over 7 bases. Germline CDR1 reads SGDLS; CDR2 reads YYNGEE. The CDR3 is 14 residues long. The J segment lost 4 bases and the V segment lost 3 bases, leaving 6 bases of the junction unmatched. The CDR3 DNA reads TGTGCCAGCAGCGGCCTACAGGGGTTCTATGGCTACACCTTC. Residues: CASSGLQGFYGYTF.

The gene calls are TRBV11-2 and TRBJ2-3; the D gene is possibly TRBD1 (6 bases). The CDR3 loop spans 14 amino acids. Deletions cut 8 bases from V and 1 base from J, with 13 bases between. Germline V lookup: CDR1 SGHAT, CDR2 FQNNGV. Here the CDR3 reads CASGSYRGTDTQYF. The CDR3 coding sequence is TGTGCCAGCGGTAGTTACAGGGGCACAGATACGCAGTATTTT.

V gene TRBV7-2 combines with J gene TRBJ2-1; 16 nucleotides line up with TRBD2. The CDR3 runs 19 residues. J was trimmed by 4 bases and V by 3 bases; bases with no gene match: 9. Germline lookup yields CDR1 SGHTA and CDR2 FQGNSA. The CDR3 DNA reads TGTGCCAGCAGCTTCCTCGGGACTAGCGGGGGGGCAAGATACAATGAGCAGTTCTTC. Its protein is CASSFLGTSGGARYNEQFF.

The CDR3 loop reads CASSLMRRSQETQYF. CDR3 DNA: TGTGCCAGCAGCCTAATGCGGCGGTCCCAAGAGACCCAGTACTTC. The gene calls are TRBV6-6 and TRBJ2-5; D gene unclear. This CDR3 has 15 residues. The ends were cut back, 6 bases at V and 1 base at J, with 15 bases in the middle. Germline CDR1 is MNHNY and CDR2 is SVGAGI (reference sequence).

The chain is built from TRBV30 and TRBJ2-7, with D uncertain. This CDR3 region has 11 residues. Germline V gene sequence: CDR1 GTSNPN, CDR2 SVGIG (reference sequence). The V end was cut by 6 bases, the J end by 0 bases, with 6 bases between. CDR3 bases: TGTGCCTGTAGCAGCTCCTACGAGCAGTACTTC. This sequence encodes CACSSSYEQYF.

The V gene is TRBV7-2, the J gene TRBJ1-5; perhaps TRBD1 as D (5 bases). The CDR3 loop spans 15 amino acids. CDR1 and CDR2 from the germline V gene are SGHTA and FQGNSA. Trimming shortened V by 5 bases and J by 0 bases, and 11 bases separated the two germline ends. This CDR3 reads CASSTSTVSNQPQHF. The CDR3 nucleotides are TGTGCCAGCAGCACATCGACAGTTAGCAATCAGCCCCAGCATTTT.

V gene TRBV19 combines with J gene TRBJ2-2; TRBD1 matches 8 bases. The germline gives CDR1 LNHDA, CDR2 SQIVND (reference sequence). Trimming at V came to 1 base and at J to 7 bases, leaving 5 bases not matched to a gene. This CDR3 comprises 15 residues. CDR3 DNA: TGTGCCAGTAGTATAGGGACAGGGCCAATCGGGGAGCTGTTTTTT. It translates to CASSIGTGPIGELFF.